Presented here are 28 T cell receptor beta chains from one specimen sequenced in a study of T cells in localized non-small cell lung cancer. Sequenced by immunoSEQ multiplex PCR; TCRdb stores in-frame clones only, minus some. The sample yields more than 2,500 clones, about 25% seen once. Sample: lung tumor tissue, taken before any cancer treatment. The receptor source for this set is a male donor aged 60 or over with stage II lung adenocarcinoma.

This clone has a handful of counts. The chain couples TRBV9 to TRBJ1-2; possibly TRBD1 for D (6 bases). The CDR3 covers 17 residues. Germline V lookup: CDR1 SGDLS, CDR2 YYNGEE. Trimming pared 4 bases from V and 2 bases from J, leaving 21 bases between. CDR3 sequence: CASSSSWTARGNYGYTF. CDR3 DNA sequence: TGTGCCAGCAGCTCCTCCTGGACAGCACGGGGAAACTATGGCTACACCTTC.

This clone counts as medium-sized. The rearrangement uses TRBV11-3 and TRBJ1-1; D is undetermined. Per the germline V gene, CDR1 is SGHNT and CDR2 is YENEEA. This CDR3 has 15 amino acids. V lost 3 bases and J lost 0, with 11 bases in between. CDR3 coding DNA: TGTGCCAGCAGCTTGGAGGGAAGAATGAACACTGAAGCTTTCTTT. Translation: CASSLEGRMNTEAFF.

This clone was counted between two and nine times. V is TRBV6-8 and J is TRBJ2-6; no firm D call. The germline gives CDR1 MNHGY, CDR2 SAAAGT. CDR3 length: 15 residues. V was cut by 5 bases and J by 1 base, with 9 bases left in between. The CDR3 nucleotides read TGTGCCAGCAGTACCCGGGCTTCTGGGGCCAACGTCCTGACTTTC. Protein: CASSTRASGANVLTF.

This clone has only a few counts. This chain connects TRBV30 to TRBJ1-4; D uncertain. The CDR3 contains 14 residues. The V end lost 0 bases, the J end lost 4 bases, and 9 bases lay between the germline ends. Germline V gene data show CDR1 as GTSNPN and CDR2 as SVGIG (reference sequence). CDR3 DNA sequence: TGTGCCTGGAGTGTACGGCCAATTAATGAAAAACTGTTTTTT. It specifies CAWSVRPINEKLFF.

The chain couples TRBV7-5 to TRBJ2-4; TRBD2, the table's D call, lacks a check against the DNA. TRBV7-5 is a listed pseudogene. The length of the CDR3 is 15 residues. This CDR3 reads CASSLGRGAQNIQYF. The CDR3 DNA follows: TGTGCCAGCAGCTTAGGGCGGGGGGCTCAAAACATTCAGTACTTC.

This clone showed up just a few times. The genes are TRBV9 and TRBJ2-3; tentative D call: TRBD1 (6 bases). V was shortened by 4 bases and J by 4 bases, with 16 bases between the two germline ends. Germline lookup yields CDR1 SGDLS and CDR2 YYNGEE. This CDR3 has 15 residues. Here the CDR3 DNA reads TGTGCCAGCAGCCCCCCAGGGGAGCTCGCAGATACGCAGTATTTT. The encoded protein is CASSPPGELADTQYF.

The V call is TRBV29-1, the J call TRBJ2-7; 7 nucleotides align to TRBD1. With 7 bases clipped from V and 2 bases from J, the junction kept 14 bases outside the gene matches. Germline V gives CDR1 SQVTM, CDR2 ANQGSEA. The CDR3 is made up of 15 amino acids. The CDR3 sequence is CSARPTGMGAYEQYF. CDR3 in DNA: TGCAGCGCACGTCCGACAGGGATGGGCGCCTACGAGCAGTACTTC.

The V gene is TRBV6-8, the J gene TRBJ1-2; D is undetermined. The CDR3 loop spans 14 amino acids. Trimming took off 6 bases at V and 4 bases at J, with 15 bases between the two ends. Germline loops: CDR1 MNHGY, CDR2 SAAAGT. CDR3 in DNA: TGTGCCAGCAGACCTAGGGTTGAGGGCTATGGCTACACCTTC. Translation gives CASRPRVEGYGYTF.

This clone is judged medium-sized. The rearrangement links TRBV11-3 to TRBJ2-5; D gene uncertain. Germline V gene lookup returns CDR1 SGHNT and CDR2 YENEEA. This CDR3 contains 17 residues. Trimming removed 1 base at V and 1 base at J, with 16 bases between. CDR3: CASSLGGRAGVQETQYF. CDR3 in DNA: TGTGCCAGCAGCTTAGGCGGTAGGGCAGGCGTCCAAGAGACCCAGTACTTC. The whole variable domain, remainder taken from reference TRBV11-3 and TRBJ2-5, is EAGVVQSPRYKIIEKKQPVAFWCNPISGHNTLYWYLQNLGQGPELLIRYENEEAVDDSQLPKDRFSAERLKGVDSTLKIQPAELGDSAVYLCASSLGGRAGVQETQYFGPGTRLLVL.

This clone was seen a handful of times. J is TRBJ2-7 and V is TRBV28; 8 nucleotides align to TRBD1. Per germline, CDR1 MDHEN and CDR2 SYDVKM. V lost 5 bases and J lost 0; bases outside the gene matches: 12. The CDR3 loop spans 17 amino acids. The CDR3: CASSHPADRAGSYEQYF. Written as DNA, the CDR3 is TGTGCCAGCAGTCACCCCGCGGACAGGGCGGGCTCCTACGAGCAGTACTTC.

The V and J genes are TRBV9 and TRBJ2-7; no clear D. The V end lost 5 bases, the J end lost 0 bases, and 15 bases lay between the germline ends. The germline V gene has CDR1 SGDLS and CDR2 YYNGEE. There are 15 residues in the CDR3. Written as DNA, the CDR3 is TGTGCCAGCAGTGAAATCTGGGGAAGCTCCTACGAGCAGTACTTC. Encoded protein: CASSEIWGSSYEQYF.

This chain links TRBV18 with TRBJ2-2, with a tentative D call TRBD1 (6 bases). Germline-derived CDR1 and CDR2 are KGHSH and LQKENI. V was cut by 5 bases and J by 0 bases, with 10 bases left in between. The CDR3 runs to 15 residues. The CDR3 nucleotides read TGTGCCAGCTCATCGCGACAGGCGAACACCGGGGAGCTGTTTTTT. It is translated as CASSSRQANTGELFF.

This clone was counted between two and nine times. The CDR3 bases are TGTGCCAGCACTACAGGGTCGGGATCCAATGAGCAGTTCTTC. This encodes CASTTGSGSNEQFF. The chain has TRBV28 and TRBJ2-1, with D possibly being TRBD1 (6 bases). The CDR3 contains 14 residues. Looked up from germline, CDR1 is MDHEN and CDR2 is SYDVKM. V lost 7 bases and J lost 6, with 16 bases in between.

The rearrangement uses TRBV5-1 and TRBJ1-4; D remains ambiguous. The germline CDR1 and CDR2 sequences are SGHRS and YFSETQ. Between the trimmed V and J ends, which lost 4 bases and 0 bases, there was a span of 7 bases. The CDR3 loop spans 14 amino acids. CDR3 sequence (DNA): TGCGCCAGCAGCGGCGGGGCAACTAATGAAAAACTGTTTTTT. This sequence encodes CASSGGATNEKLFF.

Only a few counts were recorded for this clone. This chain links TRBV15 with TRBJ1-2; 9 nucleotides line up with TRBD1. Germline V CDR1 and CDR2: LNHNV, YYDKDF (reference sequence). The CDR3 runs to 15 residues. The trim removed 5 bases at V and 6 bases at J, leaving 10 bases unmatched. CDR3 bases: TGTGCCACCAGCTCACGGACAGGGGTAGTGAATGGCTACACCTTC. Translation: CATSSRTGVVNGYTF.

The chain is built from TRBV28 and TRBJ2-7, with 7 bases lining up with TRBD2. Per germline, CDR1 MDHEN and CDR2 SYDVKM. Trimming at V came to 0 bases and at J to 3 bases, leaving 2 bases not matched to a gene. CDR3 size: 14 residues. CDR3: CASSLWSGNYEQYF. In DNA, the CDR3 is TGTGCCAGCAGTTTATGGAGCGGGAACTACGAGCAGTACTTC.

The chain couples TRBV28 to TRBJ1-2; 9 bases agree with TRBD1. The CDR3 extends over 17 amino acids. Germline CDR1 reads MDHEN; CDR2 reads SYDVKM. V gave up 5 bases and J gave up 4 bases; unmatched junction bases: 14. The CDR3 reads CASSKLLGTGFSYGYTF. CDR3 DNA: TGTGCCAGCAGTAAACTCCTCGGGACAGGGTTTAGCTATGGCTACACCTTC.

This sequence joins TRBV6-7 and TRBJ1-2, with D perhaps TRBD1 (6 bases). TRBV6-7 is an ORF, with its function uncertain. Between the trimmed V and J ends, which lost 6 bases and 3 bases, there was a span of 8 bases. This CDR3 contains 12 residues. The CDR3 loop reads CASRAGDYGYTF. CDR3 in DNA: TGTGCCAGCAGGGCAGGGGACTATGGCTACACCTTC.

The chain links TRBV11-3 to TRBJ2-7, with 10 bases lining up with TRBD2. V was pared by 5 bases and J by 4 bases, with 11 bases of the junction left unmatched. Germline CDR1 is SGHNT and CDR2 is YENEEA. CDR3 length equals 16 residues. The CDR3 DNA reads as TGTGCCAGCAGCCCCTCCATGAGTAGCGGGAGGTACGAGCAGTACTTC. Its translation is CASSPSMSSGRYEQYF.

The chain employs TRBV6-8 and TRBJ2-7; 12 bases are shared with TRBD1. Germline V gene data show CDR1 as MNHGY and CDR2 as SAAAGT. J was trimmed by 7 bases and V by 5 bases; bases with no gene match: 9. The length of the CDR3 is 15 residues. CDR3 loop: CASSGRDRGRGEQYF. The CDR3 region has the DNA TGTGCCAGCAGTGGTAGGGACAGGGGGCGCGGGGAGCAGTACTTC.

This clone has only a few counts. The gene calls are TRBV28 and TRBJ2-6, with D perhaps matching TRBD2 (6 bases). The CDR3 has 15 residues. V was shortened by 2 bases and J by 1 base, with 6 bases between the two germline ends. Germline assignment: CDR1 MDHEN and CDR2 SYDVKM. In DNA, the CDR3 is TGTGCCAGCAGTTTACGGGGGTCTGGGGCCAACGTCCTGACTTTC. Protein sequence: CASSLRGSGANVLTF.

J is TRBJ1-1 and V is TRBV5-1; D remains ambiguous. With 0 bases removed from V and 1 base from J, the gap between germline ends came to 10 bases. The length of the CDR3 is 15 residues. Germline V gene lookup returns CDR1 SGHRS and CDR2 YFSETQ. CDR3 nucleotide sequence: TGCGCCAGCAGCTTGGGGGATTTTTCGAACACTGAAGCTTTCTTT. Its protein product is CASSLGDFSNTEAFF. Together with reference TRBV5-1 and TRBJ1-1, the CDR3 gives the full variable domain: KAGVTQTPRYLIKTRGQQVTLSCSPISGHRSVSWYQQTPGQGLQFLFEYFSETQRNKGNFPGRFSGRQFSNSRSEMNVSTLELGDSALYLCASSLGDFSNTEAFFGQGTRLTVV.

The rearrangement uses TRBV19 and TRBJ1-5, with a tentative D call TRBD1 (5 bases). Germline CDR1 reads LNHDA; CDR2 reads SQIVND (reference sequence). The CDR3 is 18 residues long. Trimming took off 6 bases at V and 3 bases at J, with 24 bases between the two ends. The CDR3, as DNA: TGTGCCAGTAGCATTCCTCAGACAGCCGTATACTTCAATCAGCCCCAGCATTTT. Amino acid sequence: CASSIPQTAVYFNQPQHF.

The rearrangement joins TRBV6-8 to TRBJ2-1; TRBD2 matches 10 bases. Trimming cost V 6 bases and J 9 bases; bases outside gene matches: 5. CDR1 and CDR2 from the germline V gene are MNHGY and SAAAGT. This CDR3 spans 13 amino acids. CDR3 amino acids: CASRSGGAGEQFF. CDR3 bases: TGTGCCAGCAGAAGCGGGGGGGCCGGTGAGCAGTTCTTC.

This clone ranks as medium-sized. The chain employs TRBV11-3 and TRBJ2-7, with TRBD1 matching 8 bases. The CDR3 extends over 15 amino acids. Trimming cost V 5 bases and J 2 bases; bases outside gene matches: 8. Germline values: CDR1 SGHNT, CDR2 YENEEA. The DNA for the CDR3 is TGTGCCAGCAGCCAAGGGTCGACAGGGGCCTACGAGCAGTACTTC. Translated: CASSQGSTGAYEQYF.

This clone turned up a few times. In DNA form, the CDR3 reads TGTGCCTGGAGTCCCGGGACAGGGTACGGTTACGAGCAGTACTTC. Protein: CAWSPGTGYGYEQYF. The rearrangement joins TRBV30 to TRBJ2-7, with TRBD1 identical over 9 bases. CDR3 length: 15 amino acids. The germline V gene encodes CDR1 GTSNPN and CDR2 SVGIG (reference sequence). With 2 bases clipped from V and 4 bases from J, the junction kept 9 bases outside the gene matches.

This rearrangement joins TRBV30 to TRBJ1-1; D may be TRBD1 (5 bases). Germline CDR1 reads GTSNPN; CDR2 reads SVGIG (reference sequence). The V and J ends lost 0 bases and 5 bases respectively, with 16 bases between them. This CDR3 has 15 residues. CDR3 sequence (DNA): TGTGCCTGGAGTGTTGGGTGGGGGATAAGGACTGAAGCTTTCTTT. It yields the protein CAWSVGWGIRTEAFF.

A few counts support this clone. This CDR3 is CASSVQTNYGYTF. The CDR3 DNA follows: TGTGCCAGCTCAGTTCAGACTAACTATGGCTACACCTTC. The chain combines TRBV18 with TRBJ1-2; the D is unclear. The CDR3 runs 13 residues. Trimming shortened V by 5 bases and J by 0 bases, and 7 bases separated the two germline ends. Germline V gene data show CDR1 as KGHSH and CDR2 as LQKENI.